The clone carrying this T cell receptor (beta chain) was counted once. This sample was taken from a study of blood T cell repertoires in COVID-19. Original handling: Estimated nucleated cell counts came from reference gene primer amplification. The method was immunoSEQ multiplex PCR; TCRdb's version includes in-frame clones alone and lacks a portion of them. D and trimming come from the DNA, and the V and J calls and clone size come from that table. The sample records 320,000 or so clones, approximately 81% being singletons. The CDR3 has 15 residues. Trimming stripped 0 bases from V and 3 bases from J, with 10 bases between. Germline CDR1 is SGHRS and CDR2 is YFSETQ.

This TCR was sampled from a woman aged 25 to 45 who had been exposed to COVID-19. This chain links TRBV5-1 with TRBJ1-5; no firm D call. The sequencing input was PBMCs or T cells enriched from blood (not recorded which). The DNA of the CDR3 is TGCGCCAGCAGCTTGGAAGGCGGCACCAATCAGCCCCAGCATTTT. Amino acid sequence: CASSLEGGTNQPQHF. Filled out from reference TRBV5-1 and TRBJ1-5, the complete variable domain reads KAGVTQTPRYLIKTRGQQVTLSCSPISGHRSVSWYQQTPGQGLQFLFEYFSETQRNKGNFPGRFSGRQFSNSRSEMNVSTLELGDSALYLCASSLEGGTNQPQHFGDGTRLSIL.